The source of this T cell receptor beta chain is a study of OX40 agonist ivuxolimab in advanced cancers. About the research overall: Patients took ivuxolimab, an agonistic anti-OX40 (CD134) antibody. Dose-escalation patients were diagnosed with hepatocellular carcinoma, melanoma, renal cell cancer or head and neck cancer.

This clone was seen a single time. Other DNA sequences within the sample encode an identical CDR3. A history of autoimmune disease or systemic immunosuppression excluded patients. Data came from immunoSEQ multiplex PCR; TCRdb stores just in-frame clones and leaves some out. The data show tens of thousands of clones, with around 90% seen just once and about 17% held by the top ten. Germline V CDR1 and CDR2: SGDLS, YYNGEE. The CDR3 contains 14 residues. V was pared by 0 bases and J by 0 bases, with 6 bases between. This sequence joins TRBV9 and TRBJ1-1; D is undetermined. The sequence derives from an adult with an advanced solid tumor such as melanoma, head and neck, liver or kidney cancer. Here the sequenced sample was CD4+ or CD8+ T cells sorted from blood, taken in a trial of the OX40 agonist ivuxolimab. CDR3 region: CASSVGAVNTEAFF. CDR3 in DNA: TGTGCCAGCAGCGTAGGGGCCGTGAACACTGAAGCTTTCTTT.